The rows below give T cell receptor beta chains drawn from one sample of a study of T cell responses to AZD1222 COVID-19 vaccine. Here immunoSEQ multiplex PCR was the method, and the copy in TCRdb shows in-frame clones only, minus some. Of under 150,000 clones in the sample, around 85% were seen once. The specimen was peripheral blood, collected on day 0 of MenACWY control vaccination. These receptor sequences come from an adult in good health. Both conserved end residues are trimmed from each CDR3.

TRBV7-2,ASSLAVQPQETQY
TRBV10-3,AISEDVSGTNYEQY
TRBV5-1,ASSPQGPAYEQY
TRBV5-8,ASSLTGVTYNEQF
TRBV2,ASSLGTSVGLD
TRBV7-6,ASSLLAGDTGELF
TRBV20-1,SASLPTGTEAF
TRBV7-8,ASSFRSSGANVLT
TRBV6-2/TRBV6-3,ASSLQRLGYNEQF
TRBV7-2,ASSQQPPPYEQY
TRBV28,ASSPSGTGGFQPQH
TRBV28,ASNSPLSGNTIY
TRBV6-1,ASSEPTGARFSYEQY
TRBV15,ATSRNRGGQPQH
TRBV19,ASSPEGGITEAF
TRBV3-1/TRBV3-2,ASSPHRGEGDEQF
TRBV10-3,AISPRTGNTEAF
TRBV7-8,ASSLGVETGDSPLH
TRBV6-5,ASSPRGGSNQPQH
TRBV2,ASSDVLPSSYEQY
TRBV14,ASSRTDLPRETQY
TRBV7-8,ASSLEGQQYEQY
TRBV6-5,ASSRPGQGAPEAF